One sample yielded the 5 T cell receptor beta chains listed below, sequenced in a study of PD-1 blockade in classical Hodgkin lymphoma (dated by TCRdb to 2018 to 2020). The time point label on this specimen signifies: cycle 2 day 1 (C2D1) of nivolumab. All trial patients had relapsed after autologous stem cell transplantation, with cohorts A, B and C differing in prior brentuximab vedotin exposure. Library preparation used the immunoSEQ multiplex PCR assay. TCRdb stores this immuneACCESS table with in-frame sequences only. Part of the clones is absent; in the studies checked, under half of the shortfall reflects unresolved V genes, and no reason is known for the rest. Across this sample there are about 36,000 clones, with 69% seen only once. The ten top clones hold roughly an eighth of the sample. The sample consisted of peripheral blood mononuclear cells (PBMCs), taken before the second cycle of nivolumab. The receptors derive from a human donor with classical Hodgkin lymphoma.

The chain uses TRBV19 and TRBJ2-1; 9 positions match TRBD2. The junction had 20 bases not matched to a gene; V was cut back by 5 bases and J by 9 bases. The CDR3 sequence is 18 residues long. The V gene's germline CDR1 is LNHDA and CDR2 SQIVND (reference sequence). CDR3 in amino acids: CASSGAAWAGTSIPEQFF. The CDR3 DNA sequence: TGTGCCAGTAGTGGAGCTGCCTGGGCCGGGACTAGCATTCCTGAGCAGTTCTTC. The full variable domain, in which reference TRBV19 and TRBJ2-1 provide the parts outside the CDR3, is DGGITQSPKYLFRKEGQNVTLSCEQNLNHDAMYWYRQDPGQGLRLIYYSQIVNDFQKGDIAEGYSVSREKKESFPLTVTSAQKNPTAFYLCASSGAAWAGTSIPEQFFGPGTRLTVL.

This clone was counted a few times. The CDR3 sequence: CASSVNGQGIEAFF. In DNA, the CDR3 is TGTGCCAGCAGCGTAAACGGCCAGGGGATTGAAGCTTTCTTT. The V gene is TRBV21-1, the J gene TRBJ1-1; TRBD1, the table's D call, was not compared with the DNA. TRBV21-1 is recorded as a pseudogene. The CDR3 has 14 amino acids.

The CDR3 loop is CASSPGQAKLSGNTIYF. The CDR3 nucleotides are TGCGCCAGCAGCCCGGGACAGGCTAAACTCTCTGGAAACACCATATATTTT. The chain combines TRBV5-1 with TRBJ1-3; TRBD1 matches at 8 bases. This CDR3 has 17 residues. V shed 4 bases and J 0 bases; nucleotides not matched to a gene: 9. The germline V gene has CDR1 SGHRS and CDR2 YFSETQ.

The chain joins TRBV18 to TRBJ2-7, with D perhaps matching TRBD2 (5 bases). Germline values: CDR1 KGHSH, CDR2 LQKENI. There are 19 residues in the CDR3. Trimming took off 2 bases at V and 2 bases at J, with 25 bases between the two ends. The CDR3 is CASSPRRVISDEFPYEQYF. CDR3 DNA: TGTGCCAGCTCACCAAGGCGGGTTATCAGTGACGAGTTCCCCTACGAGCAGTACTTC.

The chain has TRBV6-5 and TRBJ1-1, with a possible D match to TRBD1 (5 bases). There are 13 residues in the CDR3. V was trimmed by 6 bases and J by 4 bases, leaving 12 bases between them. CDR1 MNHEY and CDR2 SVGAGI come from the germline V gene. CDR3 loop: CASSRSGGTEAFF. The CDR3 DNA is TGTGCCAGCAGCCGCTCGGGGGGCACTGAAGCTTTCTTT.